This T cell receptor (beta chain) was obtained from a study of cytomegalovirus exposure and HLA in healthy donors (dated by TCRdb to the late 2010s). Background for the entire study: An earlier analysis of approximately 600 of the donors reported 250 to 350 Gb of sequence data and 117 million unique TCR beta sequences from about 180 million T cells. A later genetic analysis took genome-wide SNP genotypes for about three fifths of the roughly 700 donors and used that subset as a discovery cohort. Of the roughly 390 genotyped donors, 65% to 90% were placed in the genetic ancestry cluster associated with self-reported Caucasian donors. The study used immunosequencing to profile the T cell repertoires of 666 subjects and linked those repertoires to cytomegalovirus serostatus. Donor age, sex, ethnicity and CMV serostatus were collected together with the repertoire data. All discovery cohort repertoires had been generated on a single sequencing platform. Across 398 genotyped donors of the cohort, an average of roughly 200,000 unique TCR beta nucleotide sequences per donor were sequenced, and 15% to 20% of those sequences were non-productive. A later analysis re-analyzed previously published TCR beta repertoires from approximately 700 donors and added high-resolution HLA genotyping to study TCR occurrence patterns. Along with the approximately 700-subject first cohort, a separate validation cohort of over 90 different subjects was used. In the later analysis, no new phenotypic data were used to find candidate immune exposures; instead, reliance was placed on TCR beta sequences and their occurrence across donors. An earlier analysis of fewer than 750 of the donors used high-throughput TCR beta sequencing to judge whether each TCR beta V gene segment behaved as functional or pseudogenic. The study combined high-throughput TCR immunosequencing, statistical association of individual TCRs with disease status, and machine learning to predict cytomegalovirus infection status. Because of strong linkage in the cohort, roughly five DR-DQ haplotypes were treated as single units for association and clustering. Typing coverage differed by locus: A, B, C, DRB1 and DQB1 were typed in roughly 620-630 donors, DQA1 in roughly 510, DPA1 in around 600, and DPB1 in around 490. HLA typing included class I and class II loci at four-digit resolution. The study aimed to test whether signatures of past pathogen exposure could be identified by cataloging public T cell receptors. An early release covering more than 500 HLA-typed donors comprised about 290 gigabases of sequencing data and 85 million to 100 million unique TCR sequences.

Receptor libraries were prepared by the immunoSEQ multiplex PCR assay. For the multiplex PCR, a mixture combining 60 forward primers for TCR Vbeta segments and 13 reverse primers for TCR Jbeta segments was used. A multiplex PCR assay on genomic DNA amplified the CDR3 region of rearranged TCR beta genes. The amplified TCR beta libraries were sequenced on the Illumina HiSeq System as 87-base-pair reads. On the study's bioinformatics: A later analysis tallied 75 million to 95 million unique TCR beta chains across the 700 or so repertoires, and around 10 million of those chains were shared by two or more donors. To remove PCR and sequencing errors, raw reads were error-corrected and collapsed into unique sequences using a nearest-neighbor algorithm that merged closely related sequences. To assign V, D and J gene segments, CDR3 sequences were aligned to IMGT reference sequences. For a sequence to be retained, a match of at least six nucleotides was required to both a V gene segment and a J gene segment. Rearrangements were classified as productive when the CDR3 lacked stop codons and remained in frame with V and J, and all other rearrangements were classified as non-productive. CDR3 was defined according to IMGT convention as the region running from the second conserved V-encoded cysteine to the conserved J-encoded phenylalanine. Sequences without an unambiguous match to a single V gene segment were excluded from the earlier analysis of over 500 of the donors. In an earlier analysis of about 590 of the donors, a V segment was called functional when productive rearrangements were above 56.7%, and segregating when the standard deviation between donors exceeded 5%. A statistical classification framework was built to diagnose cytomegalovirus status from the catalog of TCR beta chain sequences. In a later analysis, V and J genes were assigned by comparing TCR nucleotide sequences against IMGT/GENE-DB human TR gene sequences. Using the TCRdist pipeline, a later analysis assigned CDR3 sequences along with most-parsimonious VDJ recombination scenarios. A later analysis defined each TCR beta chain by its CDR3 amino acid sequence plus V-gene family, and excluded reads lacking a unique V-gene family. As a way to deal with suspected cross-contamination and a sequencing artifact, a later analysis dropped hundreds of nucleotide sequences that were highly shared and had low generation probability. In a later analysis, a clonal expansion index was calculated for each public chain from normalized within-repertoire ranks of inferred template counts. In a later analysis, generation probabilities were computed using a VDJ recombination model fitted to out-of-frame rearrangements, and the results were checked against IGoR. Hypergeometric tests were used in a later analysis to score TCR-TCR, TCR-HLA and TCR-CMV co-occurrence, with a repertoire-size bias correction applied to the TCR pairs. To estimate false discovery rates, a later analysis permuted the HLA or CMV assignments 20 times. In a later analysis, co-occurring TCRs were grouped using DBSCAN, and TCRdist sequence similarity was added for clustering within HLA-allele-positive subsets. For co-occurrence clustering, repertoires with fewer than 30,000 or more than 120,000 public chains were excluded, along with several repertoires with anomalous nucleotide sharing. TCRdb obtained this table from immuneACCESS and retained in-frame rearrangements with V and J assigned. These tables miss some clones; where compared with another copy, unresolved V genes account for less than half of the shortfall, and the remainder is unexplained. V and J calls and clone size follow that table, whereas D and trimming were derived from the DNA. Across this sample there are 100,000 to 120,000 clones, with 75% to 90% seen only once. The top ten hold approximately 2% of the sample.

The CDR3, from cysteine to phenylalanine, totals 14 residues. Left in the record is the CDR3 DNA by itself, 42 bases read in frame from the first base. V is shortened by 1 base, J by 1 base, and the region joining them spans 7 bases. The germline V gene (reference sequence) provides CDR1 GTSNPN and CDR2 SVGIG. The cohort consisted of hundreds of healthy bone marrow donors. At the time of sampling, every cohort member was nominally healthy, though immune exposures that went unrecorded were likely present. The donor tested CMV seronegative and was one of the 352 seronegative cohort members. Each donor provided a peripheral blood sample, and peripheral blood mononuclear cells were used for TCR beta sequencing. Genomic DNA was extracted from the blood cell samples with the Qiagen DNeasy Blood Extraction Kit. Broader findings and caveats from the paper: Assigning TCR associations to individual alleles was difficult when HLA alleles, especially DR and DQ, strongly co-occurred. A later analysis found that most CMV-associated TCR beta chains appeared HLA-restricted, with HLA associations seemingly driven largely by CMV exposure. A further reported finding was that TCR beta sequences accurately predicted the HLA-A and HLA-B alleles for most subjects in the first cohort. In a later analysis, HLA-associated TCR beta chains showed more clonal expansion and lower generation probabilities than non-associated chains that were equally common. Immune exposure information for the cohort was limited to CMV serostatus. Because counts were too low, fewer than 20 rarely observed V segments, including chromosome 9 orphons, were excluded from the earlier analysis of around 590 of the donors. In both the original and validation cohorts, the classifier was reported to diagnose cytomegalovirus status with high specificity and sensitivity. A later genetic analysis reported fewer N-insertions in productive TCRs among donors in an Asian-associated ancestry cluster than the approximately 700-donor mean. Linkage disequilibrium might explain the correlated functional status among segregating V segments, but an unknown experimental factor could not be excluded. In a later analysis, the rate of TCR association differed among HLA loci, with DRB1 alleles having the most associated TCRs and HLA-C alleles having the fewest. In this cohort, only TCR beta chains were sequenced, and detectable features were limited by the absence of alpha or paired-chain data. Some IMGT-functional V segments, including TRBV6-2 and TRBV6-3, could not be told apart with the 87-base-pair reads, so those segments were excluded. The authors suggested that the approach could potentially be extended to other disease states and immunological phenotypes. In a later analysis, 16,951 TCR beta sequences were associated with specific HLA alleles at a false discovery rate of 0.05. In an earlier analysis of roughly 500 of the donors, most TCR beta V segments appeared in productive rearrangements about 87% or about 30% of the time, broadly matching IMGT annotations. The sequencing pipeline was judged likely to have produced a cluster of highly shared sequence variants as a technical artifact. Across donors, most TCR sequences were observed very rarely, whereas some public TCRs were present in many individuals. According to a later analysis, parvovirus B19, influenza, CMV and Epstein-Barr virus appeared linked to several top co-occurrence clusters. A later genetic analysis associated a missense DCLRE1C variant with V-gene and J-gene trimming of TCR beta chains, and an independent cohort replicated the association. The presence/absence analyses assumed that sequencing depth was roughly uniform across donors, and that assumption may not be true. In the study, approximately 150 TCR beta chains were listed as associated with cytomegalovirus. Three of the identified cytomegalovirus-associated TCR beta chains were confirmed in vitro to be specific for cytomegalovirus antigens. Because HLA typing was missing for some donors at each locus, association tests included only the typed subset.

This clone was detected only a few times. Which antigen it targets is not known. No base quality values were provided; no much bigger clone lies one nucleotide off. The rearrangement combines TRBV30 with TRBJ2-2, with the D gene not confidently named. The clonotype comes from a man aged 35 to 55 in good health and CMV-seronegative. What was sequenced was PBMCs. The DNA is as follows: TGTGCCTGGAGTGCCAACATGAACACCGGGGAGCTGTTTTTT. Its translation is CAWSANMNTGELFF.